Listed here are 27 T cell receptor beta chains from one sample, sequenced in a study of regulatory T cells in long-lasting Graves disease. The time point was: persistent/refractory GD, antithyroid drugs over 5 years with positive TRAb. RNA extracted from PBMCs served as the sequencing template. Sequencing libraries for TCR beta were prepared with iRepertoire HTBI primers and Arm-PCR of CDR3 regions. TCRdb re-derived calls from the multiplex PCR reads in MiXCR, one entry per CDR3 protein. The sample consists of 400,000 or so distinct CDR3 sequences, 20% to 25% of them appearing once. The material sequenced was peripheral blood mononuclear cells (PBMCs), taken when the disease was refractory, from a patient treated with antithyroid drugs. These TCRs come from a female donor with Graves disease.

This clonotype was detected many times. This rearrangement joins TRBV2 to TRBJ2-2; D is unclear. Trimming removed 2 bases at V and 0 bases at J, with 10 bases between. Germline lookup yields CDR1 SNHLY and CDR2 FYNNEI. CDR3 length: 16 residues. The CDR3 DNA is TGTGCCAGCAGTGAACAGGCGAGTTCGAACACCGGGGAGCTGTTTTTT. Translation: CASSEQASSNTGELFF.

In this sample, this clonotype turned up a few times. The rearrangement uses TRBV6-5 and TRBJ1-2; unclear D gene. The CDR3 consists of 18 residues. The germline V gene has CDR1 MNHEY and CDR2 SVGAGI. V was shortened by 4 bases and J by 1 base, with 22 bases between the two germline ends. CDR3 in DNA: TGTGCCAGCAGTTCCACGAGGGAGGCATCCCCCCTTAACTATGGCTACACCTTC. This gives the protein CASSSTREASPLNYGYTF.

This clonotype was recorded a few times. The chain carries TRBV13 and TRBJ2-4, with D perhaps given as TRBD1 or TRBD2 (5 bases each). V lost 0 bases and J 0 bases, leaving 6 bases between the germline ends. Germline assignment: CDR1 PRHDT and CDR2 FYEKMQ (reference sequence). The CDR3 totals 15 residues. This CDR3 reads CASSLGGGAKNIQYF. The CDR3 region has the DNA TGTGCCAGCAGCTTAGGTGGGGGAGCCAAAAACATTCAGTACTTC. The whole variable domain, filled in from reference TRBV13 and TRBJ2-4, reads AAGVIQSPRHLIKEKRETATLKCYPIPRHDTVYWYQQGPGQDPQFLISFYEKMQSDKGSIPDRFSAQQFSDYHSELNMSSLELGDSALYFCASSLGGGAKNIQYFGAGTRLSVL.

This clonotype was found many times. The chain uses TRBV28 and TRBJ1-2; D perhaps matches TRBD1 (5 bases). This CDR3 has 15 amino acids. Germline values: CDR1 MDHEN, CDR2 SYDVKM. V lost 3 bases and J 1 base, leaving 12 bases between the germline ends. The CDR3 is CASSLVGTLNYGYTF. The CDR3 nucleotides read TGTGCCAGCAGTTTGGTCGGGACTCTTAACTATGGCTACACCTTC.

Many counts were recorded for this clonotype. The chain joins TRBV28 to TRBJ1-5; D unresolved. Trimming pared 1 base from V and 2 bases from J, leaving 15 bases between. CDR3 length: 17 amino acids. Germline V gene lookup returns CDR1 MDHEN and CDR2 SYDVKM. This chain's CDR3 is CASSLLVGGNGNQPQHF. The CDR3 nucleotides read TGTGCCAGCAGTTTATTGGTGGGAGGGAACGGCAATCAGCCCCAGCATTTT.

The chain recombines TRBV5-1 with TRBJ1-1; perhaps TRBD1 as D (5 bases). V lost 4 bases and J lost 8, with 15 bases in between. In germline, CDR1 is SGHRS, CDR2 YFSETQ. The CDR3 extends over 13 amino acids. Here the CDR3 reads CASSPWGLAEAFF. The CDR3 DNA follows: TGCGCCAGCAGCCCCTGGGGCCTAGCCGAAGCTTTCTTT. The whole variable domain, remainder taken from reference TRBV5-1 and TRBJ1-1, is KAGVTQTPRYLIKTRGQQVTLSCSPISGHRSVSWYQQTPGQGLQFLFEYFSETQRNKGNFPGRFSGRQFSNSRSEMNVSTLELGDSALYLCASSPWGLAEAFFGQGTRLTVV.

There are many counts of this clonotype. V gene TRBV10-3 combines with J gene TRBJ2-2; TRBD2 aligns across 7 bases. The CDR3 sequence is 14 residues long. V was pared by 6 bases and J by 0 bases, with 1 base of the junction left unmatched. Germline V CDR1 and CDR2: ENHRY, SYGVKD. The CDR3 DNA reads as TGTGCCATCAGCGGACTAGCGAACACCGGGGAGCTGTTTTTT. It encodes CAISGLANTGELFF.

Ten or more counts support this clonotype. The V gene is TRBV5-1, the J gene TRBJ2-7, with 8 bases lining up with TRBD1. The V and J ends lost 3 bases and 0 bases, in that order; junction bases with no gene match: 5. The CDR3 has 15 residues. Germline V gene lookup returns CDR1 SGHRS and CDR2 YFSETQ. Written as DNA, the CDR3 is TGCGCCAGCAGCTGGGGGACAGGCACCTCCTACGAGCAGTACTTC. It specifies CASSWGTGTSYEQYF. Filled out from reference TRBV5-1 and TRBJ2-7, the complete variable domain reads KAGVTQTPRYLIKTRGQQVTLSCSPISGHRSVSWYQQTPGQGLQFLFEYFSETQRNKGNFPGRFSGRQFSNSRSEMNVSTLELGDSALYLCASSWGTGTSYEQYFGPGTRLTVT.

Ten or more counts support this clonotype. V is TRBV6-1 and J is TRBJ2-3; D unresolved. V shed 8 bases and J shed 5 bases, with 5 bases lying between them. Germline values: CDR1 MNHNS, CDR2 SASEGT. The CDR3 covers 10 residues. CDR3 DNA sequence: TGTGCCAGCGGGCAAGATACGCAGTATTTT. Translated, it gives CASGQDTQYF.

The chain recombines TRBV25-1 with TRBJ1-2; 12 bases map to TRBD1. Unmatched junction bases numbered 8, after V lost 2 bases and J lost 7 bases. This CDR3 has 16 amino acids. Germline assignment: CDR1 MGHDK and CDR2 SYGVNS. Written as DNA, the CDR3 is TGTGCCAGCAGTGAAGGTGGGACAGGGGGCTCAAGTGGCTACACCTTC. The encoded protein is CASSEGGTGGSSGYTF.

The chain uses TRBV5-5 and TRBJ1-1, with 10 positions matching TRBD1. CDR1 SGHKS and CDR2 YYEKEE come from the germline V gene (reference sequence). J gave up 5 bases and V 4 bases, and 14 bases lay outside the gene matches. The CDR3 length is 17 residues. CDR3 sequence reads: CASSPQPGQGLGTEAFF. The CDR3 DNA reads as TGTGCCAGCAGCCCACAACCGGGACAGGGGTTGGGAACTGAAGCTTTCTTT.

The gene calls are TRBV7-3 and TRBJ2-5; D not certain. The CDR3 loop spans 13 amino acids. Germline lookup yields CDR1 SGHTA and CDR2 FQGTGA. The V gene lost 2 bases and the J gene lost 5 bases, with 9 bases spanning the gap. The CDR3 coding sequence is TGTGCCAGCAGCTTAGACTCTGGGGAGACCCAGTACTTC. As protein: CASSLDSGETQYF.

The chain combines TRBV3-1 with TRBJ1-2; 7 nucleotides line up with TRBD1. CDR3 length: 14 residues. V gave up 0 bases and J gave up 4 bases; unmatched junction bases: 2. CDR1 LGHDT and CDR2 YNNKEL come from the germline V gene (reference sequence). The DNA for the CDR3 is TGTGCCAGCAGCCAAGATAACAGGGGCTATGGCTACACCTTC. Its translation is CASSQDNRGYGYTF.

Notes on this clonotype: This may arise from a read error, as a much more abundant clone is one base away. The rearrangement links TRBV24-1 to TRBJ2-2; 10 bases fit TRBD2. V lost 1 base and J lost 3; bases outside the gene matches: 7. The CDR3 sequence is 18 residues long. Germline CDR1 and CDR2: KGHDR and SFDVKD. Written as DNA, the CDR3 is TGTGCCACCAGTGATTTAGGTAGCGGGAGGCCTCACACCGGGGAGCTGTTTTTT. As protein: CATSDLGSGRPHTGELFF.

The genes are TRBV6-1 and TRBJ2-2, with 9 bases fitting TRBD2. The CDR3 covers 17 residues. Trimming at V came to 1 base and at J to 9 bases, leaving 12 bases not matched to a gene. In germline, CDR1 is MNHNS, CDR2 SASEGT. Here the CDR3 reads CASSEGPQRGVGWELFF. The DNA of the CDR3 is TGTGCCAGCAGTGAAGGCCCCCAGCGGGGGGTAGGTTGGGAGCTGTTTTTT.

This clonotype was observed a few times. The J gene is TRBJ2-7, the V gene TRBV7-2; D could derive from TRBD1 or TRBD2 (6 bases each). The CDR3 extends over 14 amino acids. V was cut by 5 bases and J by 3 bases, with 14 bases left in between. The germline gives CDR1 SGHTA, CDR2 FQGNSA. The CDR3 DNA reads TGTGCCAGCAGCCCTCGGGAGACAGGCTACGAGCAGTACTTC. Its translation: CASSPRETGYEQYF. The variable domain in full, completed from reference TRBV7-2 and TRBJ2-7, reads GAGVSQSPSNKVTEKGKDVELRCDPISGHTALYWYRQSLGQGLEFLIYFQGNSAPDKSGLPSDRFSAERTGGSVSTLTIQRTQQEDSAVYLCASSPRETGYEQYFGPGTRLTVT.

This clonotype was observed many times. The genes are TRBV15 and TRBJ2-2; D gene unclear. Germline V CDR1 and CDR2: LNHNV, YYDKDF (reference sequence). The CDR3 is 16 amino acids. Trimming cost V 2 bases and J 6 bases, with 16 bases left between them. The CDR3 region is CATSRTIMTSSGELFF. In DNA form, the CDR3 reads TGTGCCACCAGCAGAACTATCATGACCTCCTCCGGGGAGCTGTTTTTT.

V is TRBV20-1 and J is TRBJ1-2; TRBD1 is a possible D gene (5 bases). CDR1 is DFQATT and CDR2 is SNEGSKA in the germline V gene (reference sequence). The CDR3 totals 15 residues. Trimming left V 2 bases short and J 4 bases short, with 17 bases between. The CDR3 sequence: CSARSQQDRVYGYTF. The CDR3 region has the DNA TGCAGTGCTAGAAGTCAACAGGATAGGGTCTATGGCTACACCTTC.

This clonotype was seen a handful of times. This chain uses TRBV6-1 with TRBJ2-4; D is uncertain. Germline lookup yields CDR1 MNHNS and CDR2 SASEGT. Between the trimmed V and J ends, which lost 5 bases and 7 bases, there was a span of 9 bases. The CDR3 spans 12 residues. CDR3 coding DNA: TGTGCCAGCAGTCGTGAATCGAACATTCAGTACTTC. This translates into CASSRESNIQYF.

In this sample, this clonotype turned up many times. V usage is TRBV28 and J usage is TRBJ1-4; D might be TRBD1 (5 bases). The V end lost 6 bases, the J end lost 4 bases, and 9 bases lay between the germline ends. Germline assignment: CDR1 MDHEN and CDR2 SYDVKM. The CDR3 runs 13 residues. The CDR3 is CASSGAFNEKLFF. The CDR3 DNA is TGTGCCAGCAGCGGGGCCTTTAATGAAAAACTGTTTTTT.

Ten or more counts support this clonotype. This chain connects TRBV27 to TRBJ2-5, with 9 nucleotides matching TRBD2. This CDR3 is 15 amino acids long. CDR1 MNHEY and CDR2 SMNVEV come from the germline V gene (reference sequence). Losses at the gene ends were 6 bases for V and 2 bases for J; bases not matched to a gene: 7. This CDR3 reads CASSSGLAGQETQYF. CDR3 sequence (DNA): TGTGCCAGCAGCTCAGGTCTAGCGGGGCAAGAGACCCAGTACTTC.

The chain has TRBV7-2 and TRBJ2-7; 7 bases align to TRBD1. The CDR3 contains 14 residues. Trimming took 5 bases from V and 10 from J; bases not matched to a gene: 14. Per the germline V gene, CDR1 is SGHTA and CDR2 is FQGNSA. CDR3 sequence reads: CASSRQGLEKGQYF. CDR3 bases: TGTGCCAGCAGCCGACAGGGTTTAGAGAAGGGCCAGTACTTC.

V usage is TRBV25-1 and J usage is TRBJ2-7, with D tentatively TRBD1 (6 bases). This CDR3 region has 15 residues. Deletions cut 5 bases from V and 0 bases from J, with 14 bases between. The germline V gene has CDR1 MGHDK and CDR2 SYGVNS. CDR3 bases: TGTGCCAGCAGTCAAGACAGGCCCAGCTCCTACGAGCAGTACTTC. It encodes CASSQDRPSSYEQYF.

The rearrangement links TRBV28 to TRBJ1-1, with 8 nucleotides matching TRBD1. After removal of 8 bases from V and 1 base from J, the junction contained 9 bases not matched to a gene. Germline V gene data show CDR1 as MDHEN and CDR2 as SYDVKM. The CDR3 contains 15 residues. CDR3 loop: CASGRQGMGNTEAFF. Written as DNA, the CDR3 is TGTGCCAGCGGCCGACAGGGGATGGGGAACACTGAAGCTTTCTTT.

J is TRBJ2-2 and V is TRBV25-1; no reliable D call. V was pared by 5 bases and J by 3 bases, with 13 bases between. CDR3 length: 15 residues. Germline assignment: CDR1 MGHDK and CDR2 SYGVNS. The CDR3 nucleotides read TGTGCCAGCAGTATGGGGAATCTGGACACCGGGGAGCTGTTTTTT. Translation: CASSMGNLDTGELFF.

The chain's CDR3 is CASSDPDRAREKLFF. The CDR3 DNA sequence: TGTGCCAGCAGTGATCCGGACAGGGCCCGTGAAAAACTGTTTTTT. The V gene is TRBV25-1, the J gene TRBJ1-4, with 8 bases fitting TRBD1. The germline gives CDR1 MGHDK, CDR2 SYGVNS. With 3 bases clipped from V and 7 bases from J, the junction kept 7 bases outside the gene matches. The CDR3 totals 15 residues.

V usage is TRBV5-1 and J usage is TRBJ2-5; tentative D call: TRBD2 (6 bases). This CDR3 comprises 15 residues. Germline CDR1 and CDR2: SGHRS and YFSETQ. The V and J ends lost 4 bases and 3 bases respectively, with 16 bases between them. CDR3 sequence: CASSRGGVGEETQYF. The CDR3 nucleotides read TGCGCCAGCAGCCGAGGAGGGGTAGGTGAAGAGACCCAGTACTTC.